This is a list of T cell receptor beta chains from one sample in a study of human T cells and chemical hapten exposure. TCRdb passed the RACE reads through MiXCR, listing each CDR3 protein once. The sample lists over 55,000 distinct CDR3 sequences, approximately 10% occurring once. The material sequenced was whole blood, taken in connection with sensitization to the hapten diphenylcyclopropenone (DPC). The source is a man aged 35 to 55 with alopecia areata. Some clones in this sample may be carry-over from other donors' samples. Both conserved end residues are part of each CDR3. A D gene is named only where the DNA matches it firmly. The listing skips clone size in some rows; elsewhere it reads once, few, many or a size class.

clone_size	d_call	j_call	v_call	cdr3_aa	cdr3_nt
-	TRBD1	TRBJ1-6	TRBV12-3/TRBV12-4	CASSSGGDNSPLHF	TGTGCCAGCAGCTCAGGGGGCGATAATTCACCCCTCCACTTT
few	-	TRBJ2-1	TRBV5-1	CASSLEESEQFF	TGCGCCAGCAGCTTAGAGGAGAGTGAGCAGTTCTTC
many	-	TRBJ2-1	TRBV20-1	CSASQPRGGTSNEQFF	TGCAGTGCTTCACAACCTCGCGGCGGGACCTCTAATGAGCAGTTCTTC
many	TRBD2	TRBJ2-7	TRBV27	CASSLLGLAGSAQEQYF	TGTGCCAGCAGTTTATTGGGACTAGCGGGGTCGGCGCAGGAGCAGTACTTC
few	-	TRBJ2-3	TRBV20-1	CSAWHQTSSTDTQYF	TGCAGTGCATGGCATCAAACGTCGAGCACAGATACGCAGTATTTT
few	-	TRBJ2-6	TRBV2	CASSEYGALGANVLTF	TGTGCCAGCAGTGAATACGGAGCTCTGGGGGCCAACGTCCTGACTTTC
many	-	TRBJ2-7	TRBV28	CASTAAHEQYF	TGTGCCAGCACCGCAGCCCACGAGCAGTACTTC
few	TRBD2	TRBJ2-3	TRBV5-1	CASSRTSGSIDTQYF	TGCGCCAGCAGCCGGACTAGCGGGAGTATTGATACGCAGTATTTT
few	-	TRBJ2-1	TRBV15	CATSKLGNRGPYNEQFF	TGTGCCACCAGCAAATTGGGCAATCGTGGCCCCTACAATGAGCAGTTCTTC
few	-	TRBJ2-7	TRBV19	CASSISARAYEQYF	TGTGCCAGTAGTATATCAGCGAGAGCCTACGAGCAGTACTTC
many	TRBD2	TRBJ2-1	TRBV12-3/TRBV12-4	CASSLSSGRADEQFF	TGTGCCAGCAGTTTATCTAGCGGGAGGGCCGATGAGCAGTTCTTC
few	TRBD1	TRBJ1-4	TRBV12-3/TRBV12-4	CASGLGQGLHEKLFF	TGTGCCAGCGGACTCGGACAGGGGCTACATGAAAAACTGTTTTTT
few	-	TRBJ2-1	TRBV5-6	CASSFLRLATSYNEQFF	TGTGCCAGCAGCTTTCTCCGGCTAGCGACCTCCTACAATGAGCAGTTCTTC
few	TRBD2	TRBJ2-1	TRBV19	CASSIAGGRYNEQFF	TGTGCCAGTAGTATCGCGGGAGGTCGGTACAATGAGCAGTTCTTC
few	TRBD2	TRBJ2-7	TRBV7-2	CASSARTSGEQYF	TGTGCCAGCAGCGCCCGGACTAGCGGCGAGCAGTACTTC
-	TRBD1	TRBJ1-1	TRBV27	CASRKGQAMNTEAFF	TGTGCCAGCAGGAAGGGACAGGCCATGAACACTGAAGCTTTCTTT
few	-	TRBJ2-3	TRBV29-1	CSVFRGDTQYF	TGCAGCGTTTTTAGGGGAGATACGCAGTATTTT
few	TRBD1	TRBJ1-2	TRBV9	CDSSQTGTNGYTF	TGTGACAGCAGCCAGACAGGGACTAATGGCTACACCTTC
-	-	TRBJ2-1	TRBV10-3	CAISEASGDEQFF	TGTGCCATCAGTGAGGCCTCCGGGGATGAGCAGTTCTTC
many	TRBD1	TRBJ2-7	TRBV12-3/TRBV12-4	CASRDSGQGSSYEQYF	TGTGCCAGCAGAGACTCGGGACAGGGAAGCTCCTACGAGCAGTACTTC
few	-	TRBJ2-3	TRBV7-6	CASSLLGGGTNTDTQYF	TGTGCCAGCAGCTTGCTCGGGGGCGGGACGAACACAGATACGCAGTATTTT
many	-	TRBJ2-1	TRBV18	CASSKTSNEQFF	TGTGCCAGCTCAAAGACTAGCAATGAGCAGTTCTTC
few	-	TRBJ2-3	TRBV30	CAWREGPDTQYF	TGTGCCTGGAGAGAGGGACCAGATACGCAGTATTTT
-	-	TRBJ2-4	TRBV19	CASSIVGGTPDRIQYF	TGTGCCAGTAGTATAGTAGGCGGGACGCCTGACCGGATTCAGTACTTC
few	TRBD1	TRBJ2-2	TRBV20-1	CSARDRVLGELFF	TGCAGTGCTAGGGACAGGGTTTTAGGGGAGCTGTTTTTT
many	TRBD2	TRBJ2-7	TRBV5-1	CASKGLAGDLAEQYF	TGCGCCAGCAAGGGACTAGCGGGAGATTTGGCCGAGCAGTACTTC
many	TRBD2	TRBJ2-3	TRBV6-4	CASSPLAGGTDTQYF	TGTGCCAGCAGCCCACTAGCGGGAGGGACAGATACGCAGTATTTT
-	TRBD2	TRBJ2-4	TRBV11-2	CVSSLGTSGKNIQYF	TGTGTCAGCAGCCTAGGGACTAGCGGTAAAAACATTCAGTACTTC
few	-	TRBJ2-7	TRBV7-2	CASSEGSYEQYF	TGTGCCAGCAGCGAGGGTTCCTACGAGCAGTACTTC
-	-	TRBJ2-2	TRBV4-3	CASSQDRVGAPGELFF	TGCGCCAGCAGCCAAGACCGCGTTGGGGCACCCGGGGAGCTGTTTTTT
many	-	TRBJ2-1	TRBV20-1	CSARDPGESYNEQFF	TGCAGTGCTAGAGATCCGGGGGAGTCCTACAATGAGCAGTTCTTC
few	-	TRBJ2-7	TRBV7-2	CASSQYWSYEQYF	TGTGCCAGCAGCCAGTATTGGTCCTACGAGCAGTACTTC
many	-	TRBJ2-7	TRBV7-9	CASSLGTVGNEQYF	TGTGCCAGCAGCTTGGGGACTGTAGGCAACGAGCAGTACTTC
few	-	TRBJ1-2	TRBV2	CASSGTVSKGYTF	TGTGCCAGCAGTGGAACAGTTTCAAAGGGCTACACCTTC
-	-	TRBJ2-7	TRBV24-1	CATSDPGPSAGQYF	TGTGCCACCAGTGATCCGGGACCTTCAGCCGGGCAGTACTTC
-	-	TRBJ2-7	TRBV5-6	CASSSAAGPYEQYF	TGTGCCAGCAGCTCCGCGGCGGGGCCCTACGAGCAGTACTTC
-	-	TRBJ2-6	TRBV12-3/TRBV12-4	CASSLYRPGDYSGANVLTF	TGTGCCAGCAGTTTATATCGTCCAGGGGATTACTCTGGGGCCAACGTCCTGACTTTC
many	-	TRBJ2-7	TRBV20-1	CSARDIAGALKQYF	TGCAGTGCTAGAGATATCGCAGGGGCTCTCAAGCAGTACTTC
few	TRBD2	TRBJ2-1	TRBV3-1	CASSQAGGGYNEQFF	TGTGCCAGCAGCCAAGCGGGAGGGGGGTACAATGAGCAGTTCTTC
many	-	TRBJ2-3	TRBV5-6	CASSSLDNTQYF	TGTGCCAGCAGCTCACTAGATAATACGCAGTATTTT
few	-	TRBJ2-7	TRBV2	CASSEDPLPSYEQYF	TGTGCCAGCAGTGAAGACCCCCTCCCCTCCTACGAGCAGTACTTC
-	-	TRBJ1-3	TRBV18	CASSPPGRGNTIYF	TGTGCCAGCTCACCACCGGGCCGTGGAAACACCATATATTTT
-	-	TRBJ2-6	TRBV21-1	CASSTPGQVNSGANVLTF	TGTGCCAGCAGCACCCCGGGACAGGTGAACTCTGGGGCCAACGTCCTGACTTTC
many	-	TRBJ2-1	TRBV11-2	CASSPLPKTTAGYNEQFF	TGTGCCAGCAGCCCTCTTCCAAAAACAACCGCGGGCTACAATGAGCAGTTCTTC
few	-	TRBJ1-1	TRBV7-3	CASSLELNTEAFF	TGTGCCAGCAGCTTAGAACTGAACACTGAAGCTTTCTTT
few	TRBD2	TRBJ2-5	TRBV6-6	CASSPTGLAGVRPQETQYF	TGTGCCAGCAGCCCCACCGGACTAGCGGGAGTAAGGCCTCAAGAGACCCAGTACTTC
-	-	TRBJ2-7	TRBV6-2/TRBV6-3	CASRDIDGYEQYF	TGTGCCAGCAGGGATATCGACGGGTACGAGCAGTACTTC